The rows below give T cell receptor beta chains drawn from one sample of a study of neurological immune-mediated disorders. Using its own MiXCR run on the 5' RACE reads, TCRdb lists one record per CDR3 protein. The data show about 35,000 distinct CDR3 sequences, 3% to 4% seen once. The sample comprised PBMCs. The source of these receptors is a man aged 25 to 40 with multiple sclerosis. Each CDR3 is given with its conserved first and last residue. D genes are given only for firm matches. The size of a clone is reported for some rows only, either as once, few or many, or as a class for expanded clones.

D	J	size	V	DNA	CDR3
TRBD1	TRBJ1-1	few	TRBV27	TGTGCCAGCAGATTACAGGGGGCCAACACTGAAGCTTTCTTT	CASRLQGANTEAFF
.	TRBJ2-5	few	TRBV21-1	TGTGCCAGCAGCCCCGGAGGGACTAGCGGGGGGTACCAAGAGACCCAGTACTTC	CASSPGGTSGGYQETQYF
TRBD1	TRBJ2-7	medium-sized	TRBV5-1	TGCGCCAGCAGCCCGACGGGACAGGGGTACGAGCAGTACTTC	CASSPTGQGYEQYF
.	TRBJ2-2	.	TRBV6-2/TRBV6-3	TGTGCCAGCAGTTATTCGCCCCCGAGGACGGGGGAGCTGTTTTTT	CASSYSPPRTGELFF
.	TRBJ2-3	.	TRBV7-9	TGTGCCAGCAGCTTAGACCAGGGCTCGCAGTATTTT	CASSLDQGSQYF
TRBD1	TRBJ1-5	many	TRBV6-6	TGTGCCAGCAGTGTTGGACAGGGGTATCAGCCCCAGCATTTT	CASSVGQGYQPQHF
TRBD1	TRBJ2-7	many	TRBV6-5	TGTGCCACCACATTCGTCGGGACAGGGTACGACGAGCAGTACTTC	CATTFVGTGYDEQYF
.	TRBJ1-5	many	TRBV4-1	TGCGCCAGCAGCCAAGACTCAGTGGTCCAAGGGAATCAGCCCCAGCATTTT	CASSQDSVVQGNQPQHF
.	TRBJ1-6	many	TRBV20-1	TGCAGTGCTAGAGGCATGGCTTACCCTCATTCACCCCTCCACTTT	CSARGMAYPHSPLHF
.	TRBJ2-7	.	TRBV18	TGTGCCAGCTCACCAACAGGAGGGGAGCAGTACTTC	CASSPTGGEQYF
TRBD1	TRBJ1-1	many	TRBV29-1	TGCAGCGTTACTACAGGGGGCAACACTGAAGCTTTCTTT	CSVTTGGNTEAFF
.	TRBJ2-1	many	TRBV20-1	TGCAGTGCTAGAGATCTTAGACTTACCGTGGAGCAGTTCTTC	CSARDLRLTVEQFF
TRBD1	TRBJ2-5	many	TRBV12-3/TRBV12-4	TGTGCCAGCAGTTTACGGGCAGGGGGAAGGGAGACCCAGTACTTC	CASSLRAGGRETQYF
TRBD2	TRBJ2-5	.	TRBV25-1	TGTGCCAGCGAAGGGACTAGCGGGGCCCAAGAGACCCAGTACTTC	CASEGTSGAQETQYF
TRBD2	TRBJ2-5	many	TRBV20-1	TGCAGTGCTAGAGCGGAGGGACTAGCGGTAAAGGCGGAGACCCAGTACTTC	CSARAEGLAVKAETQYF
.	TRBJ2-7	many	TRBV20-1	TGCAGTGCTAGAGGAGGCACCTACGAGCAGTACTTC	CSARGGTYEQYF
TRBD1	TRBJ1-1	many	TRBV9	TGTGCCAGCAGCGTAGATCAGACAGGGGGGGCCGCGAACACTGAAGCTTTCTTT	CASSVDQTGGAANTEAFF
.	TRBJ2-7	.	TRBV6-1	TGTGCCAGCACTGCCACCGCCTACGAGCAGTACTTC	CASTATAYEQYF
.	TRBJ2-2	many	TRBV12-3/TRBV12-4	TGTGCCAGCAGTCTAGCGTCCACCGGGGAGCTGTTTTTT	CASSLASTGELFF
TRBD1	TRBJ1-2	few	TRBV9	TGTGCCAGCAGCGTAGAAGGTGCCAGGGGGCGGAATGGCTACACCTTC	CASSVEGARGRNGYTF
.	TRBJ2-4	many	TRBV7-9	TGTGCCAGCAGCTTAACCCTGGGGGCCAAAAACATTCAGTACTTC	CASSLTLGAKNIQYF
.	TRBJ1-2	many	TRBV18	TGTGCCAGCTCACCCAATACAGGATCCCTTAACTATGGCTACACCTTC	CASSPNTGSLNYGYTF
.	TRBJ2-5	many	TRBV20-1	TGCAGTGCTAGAGAGCTGGGTGGCGGGGAAATGTTGGAGACCCAGTACTTC	CSARELGGGEMLETQYF
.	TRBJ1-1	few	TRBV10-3	TGTGCCATCAGTACGGGGGGCCCTATCCGAGAAACTGAAGCTTTCTTT	CAISTGGPIRETEAFF
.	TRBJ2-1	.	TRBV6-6	TGTGCCAGCAGTCCTTTAAATGAGCAGTTCTTC	CASSPLNEQFF
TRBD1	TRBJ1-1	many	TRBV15	TGTGCCACCAGCCGGGACAGGGGTAGGGACACTGAAGCTTTCTTT	CATSRDRGRDTEAFF
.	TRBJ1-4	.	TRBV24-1	TGTGCCACCAGTGATGGAGGGCGATTTTCTCTGTTTTTT	CATSDGGRFSLFF
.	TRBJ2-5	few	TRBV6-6	TGTGCCAGCAGTTACGGGGGGAATATCGGCGAGACCCAGTACTTC	CASSYGGNIGETQYF
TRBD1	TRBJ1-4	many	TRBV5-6	TGTGCCAGCAGCGCTACAGGGGGCGTCCAAGAAAAACTGTTTTTT	CASSATGGVQEKLFF
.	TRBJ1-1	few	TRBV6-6	TGTGCCAGCAGTTACTCGATCGGGACAGAAGCTTTCTTT	CASSYSIGTEAFF
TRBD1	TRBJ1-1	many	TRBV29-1	TGCAGCGTATCCCCAGGGGGCACTGAAGCTTTCTTT	CSVSPGGTEAFF
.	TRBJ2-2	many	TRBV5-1	TGCGCCAGCAGCTTGGCTGGGGGCGGAAACACCGGGGAGCTGTTTTTT	CASSLAGGGNTGELFF
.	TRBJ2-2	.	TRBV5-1	TGCGCCAGCAGCCCGACAGGCCCGAACACCGGGGAGCTGTTTTTT	CASSPTGPNTGELFF
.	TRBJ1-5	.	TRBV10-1	TGCGCCAGCAGTGACCCCGATCAGCCCCAGCATTTT	CASSDPDQPQHF
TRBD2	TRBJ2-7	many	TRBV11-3	TGTGCCAGCAGATCTTTAGCGGGGGACGCCTACGAGCAGTACTTC	CASRSLAGDAYEQYF
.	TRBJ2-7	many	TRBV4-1	TGCGCCAGCAGCCAATTTCACAGGAGCTCCTACGAGCAGTACTTC	CASSQFHRSSYEQYF
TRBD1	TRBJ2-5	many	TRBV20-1	TGCAGTGCTAGAGATCAGGGGGCAGGATTAATGGTTTCCCAGTACTTC	CSARDQGAGLMVSQYF